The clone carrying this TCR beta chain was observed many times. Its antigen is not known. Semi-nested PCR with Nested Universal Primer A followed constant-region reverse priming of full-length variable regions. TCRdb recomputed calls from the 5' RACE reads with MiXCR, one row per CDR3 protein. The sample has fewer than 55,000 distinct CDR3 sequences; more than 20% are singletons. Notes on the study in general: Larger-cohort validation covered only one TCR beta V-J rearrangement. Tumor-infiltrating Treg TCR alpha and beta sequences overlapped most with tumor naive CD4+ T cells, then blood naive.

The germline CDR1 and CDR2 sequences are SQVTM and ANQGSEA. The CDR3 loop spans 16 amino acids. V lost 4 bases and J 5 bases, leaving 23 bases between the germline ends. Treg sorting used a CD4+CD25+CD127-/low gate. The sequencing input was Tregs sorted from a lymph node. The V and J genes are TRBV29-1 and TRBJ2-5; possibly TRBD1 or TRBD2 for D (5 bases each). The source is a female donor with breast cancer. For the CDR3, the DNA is TGCAGCGTTGCTCCAAGGGACCCTCTTTCAGGGGAGACCCAGTACTTC. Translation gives CSVAPRDPLSGETQYF. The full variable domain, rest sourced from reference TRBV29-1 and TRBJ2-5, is SAVISQKPSRDICQRGTSLTIQCQVDSQVTMMFWYRQQPGQSLTLIATANQGSEATYESGFVIDKFPISRPNLTFSTLTVSNMSPEDSSIYLCSVAPRDPLSGETQYFGPGTRLLVL.